One and the same sample provided the 18 T cell receptor beta chains below, sequenced in a study of T cells in Graves' hyperthyroidism and ophthalmopathy. RNA transcripts gave rise to amplified TCR beta CDR3 regions. With the HTBI primer set, the TCR CDR3 went through a first round of RT-PCR. One entry per CDR3 protein, called by TCRdb with MiXCR from the multiplex PCR reads. The repertoire holds some 620,000 distinct CDR3 sequences, with 15% to 20% as singletons. Input material: blood. Receptor source: a woman in her thirties with Graves' hyperthyroidism.

In this sample, this clonotype turned up a few times. The V and J genes are TRBV6-2 or TRBV6-3 and TRBJ1-2, with 7 bases matching TRBD1. J lost 3 bases, V lost 6 bases, and 7 bases had no gene match. CDR3 length: 14 residues. The germline V gene has CDR1 MNHEY and CDR2 SVGEGT. The CDR3 DNA sequence: TGTGCCAGCAGCCCCGGGACAGACTACTATGGCTACACCTTC. It is translated as CASSPGTDYYGYTF.

This clonotype was counted at least ten times. The chain joins TRBV5-1 to TRBJ1-1, with D perhaps TRBD1 (5 bases). Trimming left V 0 bases short and J 1 base short, with 10 bases between. The length of the CDR3 is 15 residues. Germline-derived CDR1 and CDR2 are SGHRS and YFSETQ. CDR3 protein: CASSLGGTANTEAFF. The DNA of the CDR3 is TGCGCCAGCAGCTTGGGGGGGACCGCGAACACTGAAGCTTTCTTT.

This clonotype was recorded many times. This chain links TRBV28 with TRBJ2-4; tentative D call: TRBD1 (6 bases). V shed 5 bases and J shed 12 bases, with 20 bases lying between them. Germline lookup yields CDR1 MDHEN and CDR2 SYDVKM. CDR3 length: 14 residues. Here the CDR3 DNA reads TGTGCCAGCAGTAAGCCCTCCGGACAGCGCAGTCAGTACTTC. Its protein product is CASSKPSGQRSQYF.

V gene TRBV28 combines with J gene TRBJ2-3; TRBD2 is a possible D gene (6 bases). Trimming pared 1 base from V and 0 bases from J, leaving 11 bases between. Per the germline V gene, CDR1 is MDHEN and CDR2 is SYDVKM. The CDR3 consists of 16 residues. The CDR3: CASSLYSGRSTDTQYF. CDR3 bases: TGTGCCAGCAGTTTATATAGCGGCCGTAGCACAGATACGCAGTATTTT.

This clonotype was observed a single time. The chain recombines TRBV4-2 with TRBJ2-7; tentatively, D is TRBD2 (6 bases). The CDR3 has 15 amino acids. Germline CDR1 and CDR2: LGHNA and YNFKEQ. V was clipped by 1 base and J by 0 bases, with 10 bases between them. DNA of the CDR3: TGTGCCAGCAGCCAAGTCGCGGGAACCTCCTACGAGCAGTACTTC. Its protein product is CASSQVAGTSYEQYF.

This clonotype was counted ten times or more. This chain connects TRBV15 to TRBJ2-1, with 7 bases identical to TRBD2. CDR3 length: 16 amino acids. V gave up 0 bases and J gave up 6 bases; unmatched junction bases: 8. CDR1 LNHNV and CDR2 YYDKDF come from the germline V gene (reference sequence). CDR3: CATSRDGGSVFNEQFF. In nucleotides, the CDR3 is TGTGCCACCAGCAGAGATGGCGGGAGTGTCTTCAATGAGCAGTTCTTC.

Regarding this clonotype: With a much larger clone just one base away, this may be a read error. The V and J genes are TRBV28 and TRBJ1-2; 7 positions agree with TRBD1. CDR3 size: 17 residues. V lost 3 bases, J lost 4 bases, and 14 bases stayed unmatched. The germline V gene has CDR1 MDHEN and CDR2 SYDVKM. The CDR3 DNA reads TGTGCCAGCAGTTTGGACCTGGACAGGACGACTCCCTATGGCTACACCTTC. Residues: CASSLDLDRTTPYGYTF.

This clonotype was detected many times. The chain employs TRBV28 and TRBJ1-4; 7 bases map to TRBD1. Trimming cost V 6 bases and J 3 bases; bases outside gene matches: 13. The germline gives CDR1 MDHEN, CDR2 SYDVKM. This CDR3 has 17 residues. DNA for the CDR3: TGTGCCAGCAGGGGAGACAGGGAGGAGAGGCCTAATGAAAAACTGTTTTTT. As protein: CASRGDREERPNEKLFF.

A few counts support this clonotype. The genes are TRBV9 and TRBJ2-3; possibly TRBD2 for D (5 bases). Germline CDR1 reads SGDLS; CDR2 reads YYNGEE. V shed 1 base and J shed 1 base, with 10 bases lying between them. This CDR3 spans 15 amino acids. CDR3 residues: CASSVLDFGTDTQYF. The CDR3, as DNA: TGTGCCAGCAGCGTATTGGACTTCGGCACAGATACGCAGTATTTT.

The chain joins TRBV10-2 to TRBJ1-2; D remains unclear. The CDR3 runs to 16 residues. Germline CDR1 is WSHSY and CDR2 is SAAADI. Trimming cost V 4 bases and J 3 bases, with 18 bases left between them. The CDR3 DNA is TGCGCCAGCAGTGGAGGTGGAGGACCGGTTGACTATGGCTACACCTTC. Translation: CASSGGGGPVDYGYTF.

In its sample, this clonotype was seen many times. The chain joins TRBV7-2 to TRBJ2-7; tentatively, D is TRBD1 (6 bases). From germline, CDR1 is SGHTA and CDR2 FQGNSA. V lost 2 bases, J lost 12 bases, and 14 bases lay in between. The CDR3 runs 12 residues. The DNA of the CDR3 is TGTGCCAGCAGCTTACTGGAGACAGGACCGTACTTC. The encoded protein is CASSLLETGPYF.

This clonotype appeared many times. The CDR3 loop is CSAALTPGEAYEQYF. CDR3 nucleotide sequence: TGCAGTGCTGCCCTGACTCCCGGAGAGGCCTACGAGCAGTACTTC. V gene TRBV20-1 combines with J gene TRBJ2-7; D uncertain. CDR3 size: 15 residues. Germline CDR1 is DFQATT and CDR2 is SNEGSKA (reference sequence). V lost 5 bases, J lost 2 bases, and 19 bases lay in between.

In this sample, this clonotype turned up a few times. V gene TRBV6-5 combines with J gene TRBJ1-6, with 9 positions matching TRBD1. Looked up from germline, CDR1 is MNHEY and CDR2 is SVGAGI. Trimming removed 2 bases from V and 9 bases from J; junction bases left unmatched: 14. The CDR3 runs 18 residues. The CDR3 region has the DNA TGTGCCAGCAGTTACACAAGGACCGGGACAGGGAGTAGTTCACCCCTCCACTTT. It is translated as CASSYTRTGTGSSSPLHF.

This clonotype was found many times. J is TRBJ1-3 and V is TRBV2, with unresolved D. The CDR3 is 14 residues long. V lost 4 bases, J lost 0 bases, and 7 bases lay in between. Germline V gives CDR1 SNHLY, CDR2 FYNNEI. CDR3 sequence (DNA): TGTGCCAGCAGTGTGAGCGGCTCTGGAAACACCATATATTTT. Its translation is CASSVSGSGNTIYF.

This clonotype was counted many times. The chain recombines TRBV7-2 with TRBJ1-2, with TRBD1 as a possible D gene (5 bases). Germline V gene data show CDR1 as SGHTA and CDR2 as FQGNSA. This CDR3 spans 13 amino acids. The germline V and J ends were trimmed by 1 base and 4 bases, with 7 bases remaining between them. The CDR3 spells CASSLGGRYGYTF. In nucleotides, the CDR3 is TGTGCCAGCAGCTTAGGGGGACGCTATGGCTACACCTTC.

This clonotype was seen only a few times. The CDR3 sequence is CASSYSIREGSGANVLTF. The CDR3 nucleotides are TGTGCCAGCAGTTACTCGATTCGGGAGGGCTCTGGGGCCAACGTCCTGACTTTC. The J gene is TRBJ2-6, the V gene TRBV6-6, with 8 bases identical to TRBD2. Per the germline V gene, CDR1 is MNHNY and CDR2 is SVGAGI (reference sequence). V dropped 0 bases and J dropped 0; count of bases not matched to a gene: 4. CDR3 length: 18 amino acids.

V usage is TRBV27 and J usage is TRBJ2-7; D may match TRBD1 or TRBD2 (5 bases each). Germline V lookup: CDR1 MNHEY, CDR2 SMNVEV (reference sequence). The V and J ends lost 5 bases and 2 bases respectively, with 13 bases between them. The CDR3 runs 14 residues. In DNA form, the CDR3 reads TGTGCCAGCAGTCTAGGGACGGCGGCCTACGAGCAGTACTTC. Residues: CASSLGTAAYEQYF.

This clonotype was observed a handful of times. This chain links TRBV12-5 with TRBJ2-4; 7 bases fit TRBD1. V was pared by 2 bases and J by 0 bases, with 13 bases of the junction left unmatched. There are 19 residues in the CDR3. Germline CDR1 is LGHNT and CDR2 is FRNRAP. This CDR3 is CASGLFVRGLLTAKNIQYF. The CDR3 DNA reads as TGTGCTAGTGGTTTGTTCGTCAGGGGGTTACTTACAGCCAAAAACATTCAGTACTTC.